The clone carrying this TCR beta chain was observed a few times. Its antigen remains unknown. Germline V CDR1 and CDR2: MNHEY, SVGAGI. V was shortened by 0 bases and J by 1 base, with 6 bases between the two germline ends. CDR3 size: 14 residues. The data are from a study of vaccination and CD4 T cells after COVID-19. Overall study findings and caveats: Spike mono-reactive status applied to 304 of 307 vaccine-specific clones in convalescent patients. Post-vaccination reactive clonotypes (median roughly 35) did not differ significantly from post-infection (around 23).

As to treatment: roughly 10-day PBMC culture with coronavirus spike peptide pools or control peptides (ViraFEST assay). When roughly 9 days of culture had elapsed, CD4+ T cells were isolated by negative selection. Sequencing of the DNA from cultured CD4+ T cells was carried out with the Oncomine TCR Beta short-read assay. TCRdb ran MiXCR on the PCR reads and lists one entry per CDR3 protein. The sample includes around 10,000 distinct CDR3 sequences, roughly 67% of them seen just once. The source is a human donor who had recovered from COVID-19. The chain uses TRBV6-5 and TRBJ1-1; D gene uncertain. The material sequenced was CD4+ T cells from blood, cultured in vitro. CDR3 region: CASSYSTANTEAFF. In DNA form, the CDR3 reads TGTGCCAGCAGTTACTCTACGGCGAACACTGAAGCTTTCTTT.